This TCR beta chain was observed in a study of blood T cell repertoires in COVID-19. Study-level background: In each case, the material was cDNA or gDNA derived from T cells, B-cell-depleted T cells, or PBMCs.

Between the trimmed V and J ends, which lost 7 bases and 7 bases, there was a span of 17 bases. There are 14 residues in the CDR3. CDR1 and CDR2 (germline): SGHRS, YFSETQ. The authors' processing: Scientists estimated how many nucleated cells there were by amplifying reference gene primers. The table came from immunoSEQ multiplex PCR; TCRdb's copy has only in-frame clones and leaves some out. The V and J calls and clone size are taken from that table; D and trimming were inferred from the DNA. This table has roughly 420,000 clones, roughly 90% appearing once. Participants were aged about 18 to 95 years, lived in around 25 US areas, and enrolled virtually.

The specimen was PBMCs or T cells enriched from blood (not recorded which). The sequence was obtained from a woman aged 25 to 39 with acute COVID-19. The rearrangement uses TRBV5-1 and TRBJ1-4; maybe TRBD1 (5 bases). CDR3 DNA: TGCGCCAGCCCTCTGGGGGGGATAGGTGAAAAACTGTTTTTT. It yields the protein CASPLGGIGEKLFF.